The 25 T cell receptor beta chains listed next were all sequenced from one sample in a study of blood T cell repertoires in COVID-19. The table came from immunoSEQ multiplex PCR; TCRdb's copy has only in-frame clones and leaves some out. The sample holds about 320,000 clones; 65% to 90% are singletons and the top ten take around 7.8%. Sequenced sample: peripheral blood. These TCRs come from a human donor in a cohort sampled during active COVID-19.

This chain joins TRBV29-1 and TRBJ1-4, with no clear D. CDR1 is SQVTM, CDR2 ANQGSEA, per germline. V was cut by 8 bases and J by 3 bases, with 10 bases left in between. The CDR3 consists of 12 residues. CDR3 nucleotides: TGCAGCATTCGGGTACCTAATGAAAAACTGTTTTTT. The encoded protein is CSIRVPNEKLFF. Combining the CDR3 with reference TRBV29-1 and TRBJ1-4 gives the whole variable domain SAVISQKPSRDICQRGTSLTIQCQVDSQVTMMFWYRQQPGQSLTLIATANQGSEATYESGFVIDKFPISRPNLTFSTLTVSNMSPEDSSIYLCSIRVPNEKLFFGSGTQLSVL.

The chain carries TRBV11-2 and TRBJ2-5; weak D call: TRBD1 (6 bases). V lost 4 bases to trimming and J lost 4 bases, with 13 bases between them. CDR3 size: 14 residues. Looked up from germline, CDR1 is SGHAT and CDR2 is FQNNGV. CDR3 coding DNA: TGTGCCAGCAGCTCCGGGACACCCCCAGAGACCCAGTACTTC. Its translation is CASSSGTPPETQYF.

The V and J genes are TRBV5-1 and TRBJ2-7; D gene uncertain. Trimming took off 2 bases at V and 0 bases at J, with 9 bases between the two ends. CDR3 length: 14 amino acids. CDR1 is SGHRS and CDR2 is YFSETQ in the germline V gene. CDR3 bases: TGCGCCAGCAGCTTTAGTCCACCCTCCTACGAGCAGTACTTC. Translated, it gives CASSFSPPSYEQYF.

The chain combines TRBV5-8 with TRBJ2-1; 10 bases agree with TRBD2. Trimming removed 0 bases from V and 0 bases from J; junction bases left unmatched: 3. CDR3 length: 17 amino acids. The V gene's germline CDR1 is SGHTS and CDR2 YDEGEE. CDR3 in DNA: TGTGCCAGCAGCTTGGGACTAGCGGGTAGCTCCTACAATGAGCAGTTCTTC. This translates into CASSLGLAGSSYNEQFF.

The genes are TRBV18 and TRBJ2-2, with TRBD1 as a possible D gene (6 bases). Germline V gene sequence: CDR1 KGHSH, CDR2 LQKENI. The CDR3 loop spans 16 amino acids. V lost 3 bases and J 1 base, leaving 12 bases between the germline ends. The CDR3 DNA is TGTGCCAGCTCACCGTTGGACAGACTGAACACCGGGGAGCTGTTTTTT. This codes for CASSPLDRLNTGELFF. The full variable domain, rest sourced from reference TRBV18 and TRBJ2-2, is NAGVMQNPRHLVRRRGQEARLRCSPMKGHSHVYWYRQLPEEGLKFMVYLQKENIIDESGMPKERFSAEFPKEGPSILRIQQVVRGDSAAYFCASSPLDRLNTGELFFGEGSRLTVL.

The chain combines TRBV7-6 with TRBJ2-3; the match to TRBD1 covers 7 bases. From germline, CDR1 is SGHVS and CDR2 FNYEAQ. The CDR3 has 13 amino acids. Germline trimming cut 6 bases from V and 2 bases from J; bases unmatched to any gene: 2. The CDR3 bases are TGTGCCAGCAGAGGACAGGTCACAGATACGCAGTATTTT. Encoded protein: CASRGQVTDTQYF.

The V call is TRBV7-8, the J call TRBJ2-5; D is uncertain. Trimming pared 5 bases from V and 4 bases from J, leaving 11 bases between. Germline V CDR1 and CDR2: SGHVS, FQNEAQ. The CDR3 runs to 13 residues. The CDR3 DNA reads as TGTGCCAGCAGCCCCCGGTTCGTAGAGACCCAGTACTTC. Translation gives CASSPRFVETQYF.

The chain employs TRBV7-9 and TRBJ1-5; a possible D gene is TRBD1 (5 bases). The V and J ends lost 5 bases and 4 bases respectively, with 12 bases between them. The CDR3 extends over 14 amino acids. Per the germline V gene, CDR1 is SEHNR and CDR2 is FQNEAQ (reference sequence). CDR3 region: CASSGGNTNQPQHF. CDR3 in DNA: TGTGCCAGCAGCGGGGGGAATACGAATCAGCCCCAGCATTTT.

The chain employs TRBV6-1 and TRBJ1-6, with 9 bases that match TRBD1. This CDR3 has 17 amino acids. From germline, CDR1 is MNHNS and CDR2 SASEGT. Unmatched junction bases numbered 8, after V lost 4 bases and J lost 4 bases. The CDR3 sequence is CASSARRGQGYNSPLHF. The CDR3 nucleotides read TGTGCCAGCAGTGCTCGCCGGGGACAGGGATATAATTCACCCCTCCACTTT.

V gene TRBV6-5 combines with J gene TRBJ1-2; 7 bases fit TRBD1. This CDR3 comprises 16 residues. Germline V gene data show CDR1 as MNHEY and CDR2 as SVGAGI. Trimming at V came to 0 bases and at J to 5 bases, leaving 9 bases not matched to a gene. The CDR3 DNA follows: TGTGCCAGCAGTTACTCCATCACGTCGGGACAGTATGGCTACACCTTC. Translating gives CASSYSITSGQYGYTF.

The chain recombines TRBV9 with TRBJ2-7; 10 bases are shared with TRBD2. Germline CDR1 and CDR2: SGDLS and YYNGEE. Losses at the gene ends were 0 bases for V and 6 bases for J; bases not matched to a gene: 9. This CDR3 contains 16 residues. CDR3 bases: TGTGCCAGCAGCGTAGATATTAGCGGGGGGCCCGTCGAGCAGTACTTC. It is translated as CASSVDISGGPVEQYF.

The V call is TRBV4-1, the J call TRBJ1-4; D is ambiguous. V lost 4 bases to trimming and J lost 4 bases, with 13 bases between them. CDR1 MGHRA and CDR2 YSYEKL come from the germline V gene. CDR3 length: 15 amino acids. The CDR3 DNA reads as TGCGCCAGCAGCCCCCCGGGAGGAGTTAATGAAAAACTGTTTTTT. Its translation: CASSPPGGVNEKLFF.

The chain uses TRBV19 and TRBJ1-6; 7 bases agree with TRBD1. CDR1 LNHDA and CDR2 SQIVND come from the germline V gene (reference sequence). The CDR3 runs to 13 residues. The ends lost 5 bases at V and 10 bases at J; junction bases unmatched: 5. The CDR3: CASSDPTGSPLHF. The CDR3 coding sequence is TGTGCCAGTAGTGACCCGACAGGGTCACCCCTCCACTTT.

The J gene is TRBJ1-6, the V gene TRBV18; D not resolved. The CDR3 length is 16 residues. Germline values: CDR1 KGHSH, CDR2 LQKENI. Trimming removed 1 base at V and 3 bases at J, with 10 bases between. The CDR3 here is CASSPLADYYNSPLHF. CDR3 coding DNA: TGTGCCAGCTCACCACTGGCAGACTACTATAATTCACCCCTCCACTTT.

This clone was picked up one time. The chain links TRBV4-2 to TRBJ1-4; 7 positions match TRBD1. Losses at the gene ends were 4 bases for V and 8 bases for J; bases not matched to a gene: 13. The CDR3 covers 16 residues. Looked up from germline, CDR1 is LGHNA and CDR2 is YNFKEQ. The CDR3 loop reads CASSPTGEAIGEKLFF. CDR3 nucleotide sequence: TGTGCCAGCAGCCCAACAGGGGAGGCAATAGGGGAAAAACTGTTTTTT.

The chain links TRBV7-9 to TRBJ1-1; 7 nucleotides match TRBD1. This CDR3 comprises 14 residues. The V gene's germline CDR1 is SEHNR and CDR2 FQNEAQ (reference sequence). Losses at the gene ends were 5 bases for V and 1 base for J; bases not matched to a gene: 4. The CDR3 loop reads CASSPRTGNTEAFF. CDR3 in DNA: TGTGCCAGCAGCCCCCGGACAGGGAACACTGAAGCTTTCTTT.

The CDR3 spells CASSPSTTAGGNTGELFF. The CDR3 DNA reads TGTGCCAGCAGCCCATCCACTACAGCGGGGGGGAACACCGGGGAGCTGTTTTTT. This chain uses TRBV7-3 with TRBJ2-2; 9 bases align to TRBD2. The CDR3 is made up of 18 amino acids. Losses at the gene ends were 5 bases for V and 1 base for J; bases not matched to a gene: 11. CDR1 and CDR2 from the germline V gene are SGHTA and FQGTGA.

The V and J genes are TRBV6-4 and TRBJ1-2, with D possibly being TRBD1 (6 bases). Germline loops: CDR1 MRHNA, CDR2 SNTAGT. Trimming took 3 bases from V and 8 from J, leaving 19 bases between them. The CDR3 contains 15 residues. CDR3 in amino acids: CASSEVAQGFGGYTF. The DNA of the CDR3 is TGTGCCAGCAGTGAGGTCGCACAGGGTTTTGGCGGCTACACCTTC.

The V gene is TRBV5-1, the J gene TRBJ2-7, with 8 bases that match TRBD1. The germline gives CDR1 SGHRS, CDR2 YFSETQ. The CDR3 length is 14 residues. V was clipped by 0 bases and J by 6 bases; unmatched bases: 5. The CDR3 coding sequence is TGCGCCAGCAGCTTGGCTGACAGGGGCGGCGAGCAGTACTTC. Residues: CASSLADRGGEQYF.

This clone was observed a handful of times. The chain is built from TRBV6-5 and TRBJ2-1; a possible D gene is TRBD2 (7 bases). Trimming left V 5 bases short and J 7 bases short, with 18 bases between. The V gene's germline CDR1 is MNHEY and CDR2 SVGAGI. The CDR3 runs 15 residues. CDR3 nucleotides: TGTGCCAGCAGTCCGGGGGGCTTAGGCGGGAATGAGCAGTTCTTC. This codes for CASSPGGLGGNEQFF.

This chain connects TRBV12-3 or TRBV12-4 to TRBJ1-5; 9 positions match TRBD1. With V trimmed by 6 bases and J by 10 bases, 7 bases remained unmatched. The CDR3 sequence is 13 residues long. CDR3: CASSSGQGIPQHF. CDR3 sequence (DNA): TGTGCCAGCAGCTCGGGACAGGGAATTCCCCAGCATTTT.

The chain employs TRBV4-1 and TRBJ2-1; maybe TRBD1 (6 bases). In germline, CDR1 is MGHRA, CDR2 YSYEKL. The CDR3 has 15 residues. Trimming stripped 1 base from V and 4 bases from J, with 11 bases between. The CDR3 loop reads CASSQGWGRYNEQFF. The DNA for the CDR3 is TGCGCCAGCAGCCAAGGGTGGGGGCGATACAATGAGCAGTTCTTC.

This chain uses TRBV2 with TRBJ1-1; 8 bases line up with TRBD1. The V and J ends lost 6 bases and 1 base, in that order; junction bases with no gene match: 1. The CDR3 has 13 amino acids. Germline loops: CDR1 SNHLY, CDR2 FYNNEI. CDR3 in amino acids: CASRGTGNTEAFF. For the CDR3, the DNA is TGTGCCAGCAGGGGGACAGGGAACACTGAAGCTTTCTTT.

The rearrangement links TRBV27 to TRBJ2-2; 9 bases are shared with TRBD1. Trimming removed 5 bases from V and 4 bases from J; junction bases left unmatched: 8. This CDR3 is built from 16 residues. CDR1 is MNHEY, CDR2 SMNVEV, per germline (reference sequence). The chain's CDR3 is CASSPRQGVATGELFF. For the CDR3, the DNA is TGTGCCAGCAGTCCCCGACAGGGGGTAGCCACCGGGGAGCTGTTTTTT.

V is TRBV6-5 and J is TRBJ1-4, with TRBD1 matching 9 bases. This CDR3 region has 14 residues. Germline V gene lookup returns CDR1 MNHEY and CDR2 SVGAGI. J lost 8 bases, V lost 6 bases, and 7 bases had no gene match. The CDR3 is CASSYTGGREKLFF. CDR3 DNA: TGTGCCAGCAGCTATACAGGGGGCCGGGAAAAACTGTTTTTT.